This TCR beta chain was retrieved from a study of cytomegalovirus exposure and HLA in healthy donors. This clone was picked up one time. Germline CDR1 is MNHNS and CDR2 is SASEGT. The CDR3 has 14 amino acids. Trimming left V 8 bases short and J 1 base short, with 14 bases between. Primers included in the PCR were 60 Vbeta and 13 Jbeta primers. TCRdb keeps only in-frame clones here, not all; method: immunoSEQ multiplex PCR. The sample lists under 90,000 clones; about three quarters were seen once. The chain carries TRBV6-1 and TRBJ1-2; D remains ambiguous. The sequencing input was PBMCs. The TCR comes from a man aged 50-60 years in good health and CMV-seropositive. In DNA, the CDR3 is TGTGCCAGCCTAGAGCGGGATTTTAACTATGGCTACACCTTC. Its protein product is CASLERDFNYGYTF.